The entry that follows covers one TCR beta chain sequence. Its antigen is as yet unknown. Profiling relied on immunoSEQ multiplex PCR, and the TCRdb table lists in-frame clones only, not all of them. The table lists 45,000 to 65,000 clones, approximately 86% of them singletons. This CDR3 has 10 amino acids. Trimming removed 7 bases at V and 9 bases at J, with 10 bases between. CDR1 and CDR2 (germline): SQVTM, ANQGSEA. This sample stems from a study of T cells after posttransplantation cyclophosphamide. Study conclusions and caveats: TRB clonality was highly associated with recipient CMV seropositivity and reactivation.

This receptor was taken from a man aged 25 to 40 with a blood cancer, CMV-positive, and with a related stem cell donor. The chain uses TRBV29-1 and TRBJ2-1; D may be TRBD2 (5 bases). The sample taken for sequencing was PBMCs. CDR3 in amino acids: CSGLASEQFF. The CDR3, as DNA: TGCAGCGGCCTAGCTTCTGAGCAGTTCTTC.